This record covers a single T cell receptor (beta chain). Its antigen is currently unknown. TCRdb recomputed calls from the reads with MiXCR, one row per CDR3 protein. The repertoire holds 830,000 or so distinct CDR3 sequences, with around a third as singletons. The record originates from a study of T cell repertoires in cytomegalovirus infection. Study-level information: Both recently identified HLA-C-restricted and well-studied HLA-B-restricted CMV epitopes were used in the study. Public TCR beta signatures indicated both CMV infection and matching HLA type.

Overall study results and limits: The response measured ex vivo was dominated by TCR beta clonotypes (HLA-C-restricted and CMV-specific). Carriers of CMV and the relevant HLA type were discriminated by public TCR beta frequency.

The CDR3 runs 15 residues. Germline V gives CDR1 DFQATT, CDR2 SNEGSKA (reference sequence). Trimming removed 5 bases from V and 9 bases from J, with 23 bases in between. The TCR sequence derives from a human donor in good health (CMV status not recorded). Some clones in this sample may be carry-over from other donors' samples. Here the sequenced sample was cultured CD8+ T cells from PBMCs, taken from culture after CMV antigen stimulation. This chain connects TRBV20-1 to TRBJ2-1; D might be TRBD1 (6 bases). CDR3 loop: CSAGSYRETQFEQFF. Written as DNA, the CDR3 is TGCAGTGCTGGGTCGTACAGGGAAACGCAATTTGAGCAGTTCTTC.